Listed below are T cell receptor beta chains from one sample, sequenced in a study of shared T cell receptors in the human thymus. Generated by immunoSEQ multiplex PCR, the TCRdb table keeps only in-frame clones and is missing some. The table records 550,000 to 800,000 clones, 70% to 90% of them present only once. The same data also contributed to another study, on human thymus T cells.

The sample was thymocytes. All receptors derive from a girl under two years old with a congenital heart defect. Each CDR3 is given with its conserved first and last residue. A D gene is named only where the DNA matches it firmly. The size entry is marked missing in some rows and otherwise reads once, few, many or a size class.

v_call	d_call	j_call	clone_size	cdr3_nt	cdr3_aa
TRBV6-5	NA	TRBJ1-1	few	TGTGCCAGCACCTCAGGGGAGAGGGGGACTGAAGCTTTCTTT	CASTSGERGTEAFF
TRBV6-5	NA	TRBJ2-5	NA	TGTGCCAGCAGCTCCCGGTGGGGCGTTCAAGAGACCCAGTACTTC	CASSSRWGVQETQYF
TRBV4-3	NA	TRBJ1-4	NA	TGCGCCAGCAGCCAAGGGTCAAACAGAGCAACTAATGAAAAACTGTTTTTT	CASSQGSNRATNEKLFF
TRBV5-6	TRBD1	TRBJ2-5	few	TGTGCCAGCAGCTTGGGGGACAGCCAAGAGACCCAGTACTTC	CASSLGDSQETQYF
TRBV19	TRBD1	TRBJ1-2	NA	TGTGCCAGTAGTATGGGGAAGGGGGCGAACACCCCCTCAAACTATGGCTACACCTTC	CASSMGKGANTPSNYGYTF
TRBV5-1	NA	TRBJ1-6	NA	TGCGCCAGCAGCTTGGAGGTTTGGACAGATCCCTTCAAAGGGGTTCACTCAAATTCACCCCTCCACTTT	CASSLEVWTDPFKGVHSNSPLHF
TRBV6-5	NA	TRBJ2-2	NA	TGTGCCAGCAGTTCCACTGAGGCGTACGGGACCGGGGAGCTGTTTTTT	CASSSTEAYGTGELFF
TRBV12-5	TRBD1	TRBJ1-2	NA	TGTGCTAGTGGACCAAACCGGGACAGCAAGGTCTATGGCTACACCTTC	CASGPNRDSKVYGYTF
TRBV29-1	NA	TRBJ1-2	NA	TGCAGCGTTGAAGATCTACCCGGGAACTATGGCTACACCTTC	CSVEDLPGNYGYTF
TRBV28	TRBD1	TRBJ1-1	NA	TGTGCCAGCAGTCCCCGGACAGGGGGATGGAACACTGAAGCTTTCTTT	CASSPRTGGWNTEAFF
TRBV10-3	TRBD1	TRBJ2-7	once	TGTGCCATCAGTGGGGCAGGGGGCGAAGAGCAGTACTTC	CAISGAGGEEQYF
TRBV7-2	TRBD2	TRBJ2-7	NA	TGTGCCAGCAGGTCGGGACTAGCGGGGGACCCTGCTGTCTACGAGCAGTACTTC	CASRSGLAGDPAVYEQYF
TRBV6-1	NA	TRBJ1-2	NA	TGTGCCAGCAGTACCGTGGGAGGGAATGGCTACACCTTC	CASSTVGGNGYTF
TRBV6-1	NA	TRBJ2-5	NA	TGTGCCAGCAGTGAAGACATGGAGACCCAGTACTTC	CASSEDMETQYF
TRBV7-9	TRBD1	TRBJ1-2	NA	TGTGCCAGCAGCCTCGGCGCCCAGGGGGTTGGCTATGGCTACACCTTC	CASSLGAQGVGYGYTF
TRBV5-1	NA	TRBJ2-5	NA	TGCGCCAGCAGCCCCCGGACAGCCCCACAAGAGACCCAGTACTTC	CASSPRTAPQETQYF
TRBV14	TRBD1	TRBJ2-7	NA	TGTGCCAGCTCGGACAGGGACGGCGAGCAGTACTTC	CASSDRDGEQYF